The entry that follows covers one T cell receptor (beta chain) sequence. As handled by the study authors: Scientists estimated how many nucleated cells there were by amplifying reference gene primers. This table comes from immunoSEQ multiplex PCR, and its TCRdb copy is limited to in-frame clones, with some not included. V, J and clone size are those of that table, while D and trimming were read from the DNA. This table holds under 110,000 clones, around 92% found once. The source of the sample is a study of blood T cell repertoires in COVID-19. Background on the study: Whether acute or convalescent, the COVID-19 samples came from the United States, Italy and Spain. PBMCs, B-cell-depleted T cells, or T cells were the source of the cDNA or gDNA that made up the material.

There are 15 residues in the CDR3. Germline CDR1 reads MNHEY; CDR2 reads SMNVEV (reference sequence). Trimming removed 5 bases from V and 9 bases from J; junction bases left unmatched: 14. Material: peripheral blood. The chain employs TRBV27 and TRBJ2-3; 7 nucleotides align to TRBD1. The sequence came from a man between 50 and 59 years old with active COVID-19. The CDR3: CASSLRDGWTGTQYF. CDR3 in DNA: TGTGCCAGCAGTCTCCGCGACGGTTGGACAGGAACGCAGTATTTT.